These 17 T cell receptor beta chains share one sample of origin, sequenced in a study of cytomegalovirus exposure and HLA in healthy donors. 13 Jbeta primers and 60 Vbeta primers were used for the PCR. The table came from immunoSEQ multiplex PCR; TCRdb's copy has only in-frame clones and leaves some out. The table lists approximately 130,000 clones, approximately 85% of them singletons. The source material was PBMCs. The receptors come from a woman aged 25 to 39 in good health and CMV-seropositive.

This chain uses TRBV28 with TRBJ2-7; TRBD1 matches at 8 bases. The ends lost 6 bases at V and 3 bases at J; junction bases unmatched: 4. The CDR3 length is 13 residues. The germline V gene encodes CDR1 MDHEN and CDR2 SYDVKM. The CDR3 nucleotides are TGTGCCAGCAGGACTACAGGGGGCTACGAGCAGTACTTC. It specifies CASRTTGGYEQYF. The full variable domain, rest sourced from reference TRBV28 and TRBJ2-7, is DVKVTQSSRYLVKRTGEKVFLECVQDMDHENMFWYRQDPGLGLRLIYFSYDVKMKEKGDIPEGYSVSREKKERFSLILESASTNQTSMYLCASRTTGGYEQYFGPGTRLTVT.

The V and J genes are TRBV28 and TRBJ2-6; D ambiguous. The ends were cut back, 6 bases at V and 0 bases at J, with 6 bases in the middle. CDR3 length equals 14 residues. Looked up from germline, CDR1 is MDHEN and CDR2 is SYDVKM. The CDR3 DNA reads TGTGCCAGCAGGGCAAGCTCTGGGGCCAACGTCCTGACTTTC. Residues: CASRASSGANVLTF. Complete variable domain (other parts from reference TRBV28 and TRBJ2-6): DVKVTQSSRYLVKRTGEKVFLECVQDMDHENMFWYRQDPGLGLRLIYFSYDVKMKEKGDIPEGYSVSREKKERFSLILESASTNQTSMYLCASRASSGANVLTFGAGSRLTVL.

The CDR3 nucleotides are TGTGCCAGCAGCTGGGACAGGAGTAGGGAAAAACTGTTTTTT. Translation: CASSWDRSREKLFF. The J gene is TRBJ1-4, the V gene TRBV5-6; 8 positions match TRBD1. V trimming: 3 bases; J trimming: 8 bases; junction bases outside the gene matches: 6. CDR3 length: 14 amino acids. Germline V gene data show CDR1 as SGHDT and CDR2 as YYEEEE.

The J gene is TRBJ2-5, the V gene TRBV30; 7 nucleotides match TRBD2. CDR1 and CDR2 from the germline V gene are GTSNPN and SVGIG (reference sequence). This CDR3 comprises 14 residues. V shed 2 bases and J 3 bases; nucleotides not matched to a gene: 6. CDR3: CAWSNGEGKETQYF. The DNA of the CDR3 is TGTGCCTGGAGTAATGGGGAGGGGAAAGAGACCCAGTACTTC.

The chain is built from TRBV9 and TRBJ1-2; tentative D call: TRBD1 (5 bases). CDR1 is SGDLS and CDR2 is YYNGEE in the germline V gene. The CDR3 is 15 amino acids. The V end lost 0 bases, the J end lost 6 bases, and 15 bases lay between the germline ends. The CDR3 is CASSVVGPRGDGYTF. The CDR3 DNA reads TGTGCCAGCAGCGTAGTGGGGCCTCGGGGGGATGGCTACACCTTC.

Here the CDR3 DNA reads TGTGCCAGCAGCGTAGCTGCTAGCGGGAGTGGCTCCTACAATGAGCAGTTCTTC. It translates to CASSVAASGSGSYNEQFF. V gene TRBV9 combines with J gene TRBJ2-1, with TRBD2 identical over 10 bases. V shed 0 bases, J shed 0 bases, and the junction held 6 bases outside the gene matches. The CDR3 contains 18 residues. CDR1 SGDLS and CDR2 YYNGEE come from the germline V gene.

The chain joins TRBV5-4 to TRBJ1-2, with D possibly matching TRBD1 (5 bases). Per the germline V gene, CDR1 is SGHNT and CDR2 is YYREEE (reference sequence). This CDR3 is built from 14 residues. Deletions cut 4 bases from V and 4 bases from J, with 14 bases between. CDR3 in amino acids: CASSPAQGGYGYTF. Here the CDR3 DNA reads TGTGCCAGCAGCCCAGCCCAGGGAGGCTATGGCTACACCTTC.

The rearrangement links TRBV5-8 to TRBJ2-2; perhaps TRBD1 as D (6 bases). Trimming removed 2 bases at V and 6 bases at J, with 14 bases between. CDR3 length equals 15 residues. The germline gives CDR1 SGHTS, CDR2 YDEGEE. For the CDR3, the DNA is TGTGCCAGCAGCTTCCCGGGGACAAGGGCCGGGGAGCTGTTTTTT. Protein product: CASSFPGTRAGELFF.

In its sample, this clone was seen once. The chain combines TRBV5-1 with TRBJ2-3, with a possible D match to TRBD1 (6 bases). Germline V gives CDR1 SGHRS, CDR2 YFSETQ. The CDR3 length is 15 residues. Trimming removed 0 bases from V and 8 bases from J, with 16 bases in between. The CDR3 DNA sequence: TGCGCCAGCAGCTTGGCCGGAGTGGGGGCGAGTACGCAGTATTTT. It translates to CASSLAGVGASTQYF.

The chain carries TRBV2 and TRBJ1-6, with D perhaps matching TRBD1 (5 bases). The CDR3 extends over 15 amino acids. CDR1 and CDR2 from the germline V gene are SNHLY and FYNNEI. The V and J ends lost 3 bases and 3 bases respectively, with 9 bases between them. The chain's CDR3 is CASSDSTGYNSPLHF. CDR3 nucleotide sequence: TGTGCCAGCAGTGATTCAACAGGCTATAATTCACCCCTCCACTTT. The full variable domain, completed using reference TRBV2 and TRBJ1-6, is EPEVTQTPSHQVTQMGQEVILRCVPISNHLYFYWYRQILGQKVEFLVSFYNNEISEKSEIFDDQFSVERPDGSNFTLKIRSTKLEDSAMYFCASSDSTGYNSPLHFGNGTRLTVT.

This chain connects TRBV7-9 to TRBJ2-7; 7 bases match TRBD1. The CDR3 has 13 amino acids. The trim removed 4 bases at V and 6 bases at J, leaving 6 bases unmatched. Per the germline V gene, CDR1 is SEHNR and CDR2 is FQNEAQ (reference sequence). CDR3 sequence (DNA): TGTGCCAGCAGCTCCCAACAGGGGATCGAGCAGTACTTC. As protein: CASSSQQGIEQYF. The whole variable domain, filled in from reference TRBV7-9 and TRBJ2-7, reads DTGVSQNPRHKITKRGQNVTFRCDPISEHNRLYWYRQTLGQGPEFLTYFQNEAQLEKSRLLSDRFSAERPKGSFSTLEIQRTEQGDSAMYLCASSSQQGIEQYFGPGTRLTVT.

The V and J genes are TRBV7-3 and TRBJ2-1; a weak D match, TRBD2 (5 bases). The CDR3 covers 16 residues. Germline assignment: CDR1 SGHTA and CDR2 FQGTGA. The V and J ends lost 5 bases and 6 bases respectively, with 20 bases between them. In DNA form, the CDR3 reads TGTGCCAGCAGCCCTCTAGGACTTTCGCAAGGCAATGAGCAGTTCTTC. The encoded protein is CASSPLGLSQGNEQFF.

The chain has TRBV15 and TRBJ1-1; tentatively, D is TRBD1 (5 bases). With 8 bases removed from V and 8 bases from J, the gap between germline ends came to 21 bases. This CDR3 contains 14 residues. Germline values: CDR1 LNHNV, CDR2 YYDKDF (reference sequence). The CDR3 DNA is TGTGCCACCGGCGGAAGCAGGGCCGCGAAAGAAGCTTTCTTT. It codes for CATGGSRAAKEAFF.

V and J are TRBV5-1 and TRBJ2-4, with 10 bases that match TRBD2. Germline-derived CDR1 and CDR2 are SGHRS and YFSETQ. This CDR3 spans 16 amino acids. Losses at the gene ends were 4 bases for V and 0 bases for J; bases not matched to a gene: 4. CDR3 in DNA: TGCGCCAGCAGCGCGACTAGCGGGTTAGCCAAAAACATTCAGTACTTC. Translating gives CASSATSGLAKNIQYF.

This chain connects TRBV9 to TRBJ2-2, with 10 bases fitting TRBD2. V was pared by 2 bases and J by 10 bases, with 5 bases of the junction left unmatched. CDR3 length equals 14 residues. Germline CDR1 reads SGDLS; CDR2 reads YYNGEE. The CDR3: CASSVLAGVEELFF. The CDR3 bases are TGTGCCAGCAGCGTCCTAGCGGGGGTGGAGGAGCTGTTTTTT.

This clone was seen once. This chain uses TRBV5-1 with TRBJ1-1; D is possibly TRBD1 (5 bases). The CDR3 extends over 14 amino acids. V lost 2 bases, J lost 0 bases, and 8 bases lay in between. Per germline, CDR1 SGHRS and CDR2 YFSETQ. DNA of the CDR3: TGCGCCAGCAGCTTCGCAGGGTTGAACACTGAAGCTTTCTTT. It translates to CASSFAGLNTEAFF.

This chain connects TRBV2 to TRBJ1-3; a possible D gene is TRBD1 (6 bases). The CDR3 is 13 amino acids. V was clipped by 6 bases and J by 0 bases, with 6 bases between them. Per germline, CDR1 SNHLY and CDR2 FYNNEI. The CDR3 region has the DNA TGTGCCAGCAGGGACAGCTCTGGAAACACCATATATTTT. Amino acid sequence: CASRDSSGNTIYF.